This section outlines one T cell receptor (beta chain) sequence together with its context. The data were taken from a study of T cell responses to AZD1222 COVID-19 vaccine. The germline gives CDR1 KGHSH, CDR2 LQKENI. Trimming removed 9 bases from V and 1 base from J; junction bases left unmatched: 8. The CDR3 totals 15 residues. Profiling relied on immunoSEQ multiplex PCR, and the TCRdb table lists in-frame clones only, not all of them. This repertoire shows 140,000 to 150,000 clones, more than 85% found once; its top ten account for approximately 2%. Specimen: peripheral blood, collected on day 0 of AZD1222 vaccination. The TCR sequence derives from an adult in good health. This chain joins TRBV18 and TRBJ1-2, with 10 bases fitting TRBD1. CDR3 DNA sequence: TGTGCCAGTTCCCGGGACAGGGGAGTTAACTATGGCTACACCTTC. Translating gives CASSRDRGVNYGYTF.